These 4 T cell receptor beta chains share one sample of origin, sequenced in a study of blood T cell repertoires in COVID-19. Clones were sequenced by immunoSEQ multiplex PCR, and TCRdb holds only the in-frame ones, with some missing. This sample has some 130,000 clones, with roughly nine tenths found just once. The specimen sequenced was peripheral blood. Receptor source: a man aged 45-65 years with active COVID-19.

The chain is built from TRBV20-1 and TRBJ2-5, with TRBD2 matching 8 bases. CDR3 size: 10 residues. The germline V gene encodes CDR1 DFQATT and CDR2 SNEGSKA (reference sequence). Trimming at V came to 6 bases and at J to 7 bases, leaving 1 base not matched to a gene. The CDR3 DNA follows: TGCAGTGCCCGGGGGGGGACCCAGTACTTC. It encodes CSARGGTQYF.

The chain links TRBV2 to TRBJ1-2, with unresolved D. The CDR3 covers 14 residues. Trimming took 3 bases from V and 4 from J, leaving 12 bases between them. Germline assignment: CDR1 SNHLY and CDR2 FYNNEI. In DNA form, the CDR3 reads TGTGCCAGCAGTGAGTTTGAGGGAATCTATGGCTACACCTTC. Protein: CASSEFEGIYGYTF.

The rearrangement links TRBV18 to TRBJ1-5; no firm D call. Germline-derived CDR1 and CDR2 are KGHSH and LQKENI. Trimming pared 3 bases from V and 0 bases from J, leaving 6 bases between. The CDR3 is made up of 14 amino acids. DNA of the CDR3: TGTGCCAGCTCACCCGGTCTTAGCAATCAGCCCCAGCATTTT. Translated, it gives CASSPGLSNQPQHF.

This clone was seen just once. This sequence joins TRBV6-5 and TRBJ2-7; TRBD1 matches 8 bases. The V and J ends lost 6 bases and 2 bases, in that order; junction bases with no gene match: 9. The CDR3 sequence is 15 residues long. The germline CDR1 and CDR2 sequences are MNHEY and SVGAGI. The CDR3 spells CASSLRGTGPYEQYV. The CDR3 nucleotides are TGTGCCAGCAGCCTAAGGGGGACAGGCCCCTACGAGCAGTACGTC.